The 10 T cell receptor beta chains reported below all come from one sample, sequenced in a study of technical replicates of blood from a few donors. Profiling relied on immunoSEQ multiplex PCR, and the TCRdb table lists in-frame clones only, not all of them. The sample consists of some 70,000 clones, about 97% of them appearing once. The source material was T cells isolated from PBMCs. The source of these receptors is a human donor in good health.

The chain uses TRBV19 and TRBJ1-1; D is unresolved. The CDR3 has 13 residues. Germline assignment: CDR1 LNHDA and CDR2 SQIVND (reference sequence). The ends were cut back, 3 bases at V and 2 bases at J, with 7 bases in the middle. CDR3 nucleotide sequence: TGTGCCAGTAGTATGACAATTAACACTGAAGCTTTCTTT. It is translated as CASSMTINTEAFF. Together with reference TRBV19 and TRBJ1-1, the CDR3 gives the full variable domain: DGGITQSPKYLFRKEGQNVTLSCEQNLNHDAMYWYRQDPGQGLRLIYYSQIVNDFQKGDIAEGYSVSREKKESFPLTVTSAQKNPTAFYLCASSMTINTEAFFGQGTRLTVV.

The rearrangement links TRBV18 to TRBJ2-1, with D unclear. The V gene lost 5 bases and the J gene lost 4 bases, with 18 bases spanning the gap. This CDR3 has 16 amino acids. The germline V gene has CDR1 KGHSH and CDR2 LQKENI. In DNA form, the CDR3 reads TGTGCCAGCTCATCAGAGACTCAGACTGATTACAATGAGCAGTTCTTC. Translating gives CASSSETQTDYNEQFF.

The genes are TRBV2 and TRBJ2-5; D ambiguous. This CDR3 comprises 12 residues. The germline V gene encodes CDR1 SNHLY and CDR2 FYNNEI. Trimming shortened V by 7 bases and J by 1 base, and 7 bases separated the two germline ends. This CDR3 reads CASKQIQETQYF. The CDR3 bases are TGTGCCAGCAAACAGATCCAAGAGACCCAGTACTTC. Full variable domain (rest looked up from reference TRBV2 and TRBJ2-5): EPEVTQTPSHQVTQMGQEVILRCVPISNHLYFYWYRQILGQKVEFLVSFYNNEISEKSEIFDDQFSVERPDGSNFTLKIRSTKLEDSAMYFCASKQIQETQYFGPGTRLLVL.

The rearrangement joins TRBV2 to TRBJ2-7; 9 bases map to TRBD2. The CDR3 extends over 15 amino acids. Germline V gene lookup returns CDR1 SNHLY and CDR2 FYNNEI. V was pared by 6 bases and J by 7 bases, with 13 bases of the junction left unmatched. The CDR3, as DNA: TGTGCCAGCAGGGAAATTAGCGGGAGAATGGGGGAGCAGTACTTC. Amino acid sequence: CASREISGRMGEQYF.

This clone came up once. This sequence joins TRBV7-6 and TRBJ1-1; D unresolved. This CDR3 comprises 14 residues. Germline CDR1 and CDR2: SGHVS and FNYEAQ. V was cut by 2 bases and J by 8 bases, with 15 bases left in between. CDR3 coding DNA: TGTGCCAGCAGCTTATGGAGGGAGGCTCCCGAAGCTTTCTTT. It specifies CASSLWREAPEAFF.

The chain has TRBV27 and TRBJ2-7, with D possibly being TRBD2 (5 bases). V lost 2 bases to trimming and J lost 2 bases, with 10 bases between them. The CDR3 totals 14 residues. Per the germline V gene, CDR1 is MNHEY and CDR2 is SMNVEV (reference sequence). The CDR3 DNA follows: TGTGCCAGCAGTTTAGGAGGACTCCCCTACGAGCAGTACTTC. It encodes CASSLGGLPYEQYF.

This chain joins TRBV19 and TRBJ2-7; D might be TRBD2 (5 bases). CDR1 and CDR2 from the germline V gene are LNHDA and SQIVND (reference sequence). This CDR3 has 13 residues. Trimming cost V 9 bases and J 6 bases, with 18 bases left between them. CDR3 region: CASRPTTGSEQYF. For the CDR3, the DNA is TGTGCCAGCCGACCGACTACGGGATCCGAGCAGTACTTC.

The V and J genes are TRBV30 and TRBJ2-5; a possible D gene is TRBD2 (5 bases). V lost 0 bases to trimming and J lost 5 bases, with 7 bases between them. Per the germline V gene, CDR1 is GTSNPN and CDR2 is SVGIG (reference sequence). The CDR3 covers 12 residues. The CDR3 sequence is CAWSVLGETQYF. The CDR3 DNA reads as TGTGCCTGGAGTGTACTAGGGGAGACCCAGTACTTC.

The chain links TRBV21-1 to TRBJ2-7; the D call of TRBD2 is as the table states it, not checked on the DNA. TRBV21-1 is listed as a pseudogene. The CDR3 has 21 residues. CDR3: CASSKVASGGKVLGGPYEQYF. For the CDR3, the DNA is TGTGCCAGCAGCAAAGTAGCCTCAGGAGGTAAGGTGTTGGGGGGTCCGTACGAGCAGTACTTC.

The chain employs TRBV27 and TRBJ1-1; D call uncertain. The CDR3 has 15 residues. The V end was cut by 1 base, the J end by 2 bases, with 11 bases between. Per germline, CDR1 MNHEY and CDR2 SMNVEV (reference sequence). The CDR3 region has the DNA TGTGCCAGCAGTTTATTGGGAGCGCCCAACACTGAAGCTTTCTTT. This encodes CASSLLGAPNTEAFF.